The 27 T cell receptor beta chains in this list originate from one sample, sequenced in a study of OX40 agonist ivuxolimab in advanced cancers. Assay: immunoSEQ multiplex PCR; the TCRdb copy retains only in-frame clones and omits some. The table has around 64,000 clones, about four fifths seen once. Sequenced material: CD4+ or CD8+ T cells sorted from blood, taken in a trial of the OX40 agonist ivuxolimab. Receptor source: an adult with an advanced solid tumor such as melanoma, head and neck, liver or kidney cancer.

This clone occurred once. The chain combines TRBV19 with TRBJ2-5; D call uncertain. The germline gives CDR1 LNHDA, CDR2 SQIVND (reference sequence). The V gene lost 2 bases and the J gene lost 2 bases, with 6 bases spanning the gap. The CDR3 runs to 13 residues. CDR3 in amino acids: CASSIMSQETQYF. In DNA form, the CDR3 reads TGTGCCAGTAGTATAATGAGTCAAGAGACCCAGTACTTC.

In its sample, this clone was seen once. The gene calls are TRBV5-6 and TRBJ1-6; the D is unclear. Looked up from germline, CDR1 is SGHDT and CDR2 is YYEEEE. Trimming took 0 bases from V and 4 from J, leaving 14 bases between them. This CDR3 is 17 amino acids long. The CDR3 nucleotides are TGTGCCAGCAGCTTGGGGGCATCCATTCGGTATAATTCACCCCTCCACTTT. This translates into CASSLGASIRYNSPLHF.

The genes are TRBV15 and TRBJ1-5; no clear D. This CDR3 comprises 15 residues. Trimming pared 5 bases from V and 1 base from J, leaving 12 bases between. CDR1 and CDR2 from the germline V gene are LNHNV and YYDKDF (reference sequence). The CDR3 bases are TGTGCCACCAGCGTGCGCAGAGGAAGCAATCAGCCCCAGCATTTT. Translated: CATSVRRGSNQPQHF.

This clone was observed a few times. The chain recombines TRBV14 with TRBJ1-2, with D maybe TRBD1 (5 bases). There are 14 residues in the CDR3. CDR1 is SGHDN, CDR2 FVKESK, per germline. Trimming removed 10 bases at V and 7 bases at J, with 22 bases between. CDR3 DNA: TGTGCCACCCCCAACCCGCTGGGGACTGGTGGCTACACCTTC. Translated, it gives CATPNPLGTGGYTF.

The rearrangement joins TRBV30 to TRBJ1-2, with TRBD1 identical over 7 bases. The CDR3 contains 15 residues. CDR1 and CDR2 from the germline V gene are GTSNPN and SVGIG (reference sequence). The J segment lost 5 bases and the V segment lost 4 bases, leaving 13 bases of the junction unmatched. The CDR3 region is CAWTKGGGGVYGYTF. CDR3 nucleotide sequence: TGTGCCTGGACCAAAGGGGGCGGTGGGGTTTATGGCTACACCTTC.

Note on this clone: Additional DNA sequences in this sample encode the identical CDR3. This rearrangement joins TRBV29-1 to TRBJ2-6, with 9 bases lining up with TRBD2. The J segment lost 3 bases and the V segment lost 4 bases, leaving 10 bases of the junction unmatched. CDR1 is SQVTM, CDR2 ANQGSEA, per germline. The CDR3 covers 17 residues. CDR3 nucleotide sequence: TGCAGCGTTGGGGTGGCGGGGGGGCCAATTGGGGCCAACGTCCTGACTTTC. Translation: CSVGVAGGPIGANVLTF.

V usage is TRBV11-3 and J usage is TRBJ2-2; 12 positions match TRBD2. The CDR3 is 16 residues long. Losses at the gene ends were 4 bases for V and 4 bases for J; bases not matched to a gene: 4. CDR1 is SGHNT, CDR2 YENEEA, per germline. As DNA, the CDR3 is TGTGCCAGCAGCTCCTGGACTAGCGGGGCCACCGGGGAGCTGTTTTTT. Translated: CASSSWTSGATGELFF.

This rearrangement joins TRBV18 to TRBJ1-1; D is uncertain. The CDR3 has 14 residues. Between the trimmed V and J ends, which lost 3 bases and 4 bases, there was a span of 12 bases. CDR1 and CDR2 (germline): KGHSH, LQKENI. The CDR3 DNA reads TGTGCCAGCTCACCCTCGGCCGAGGGCACTGAAGCTTTCTTT. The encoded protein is CASSPSAEGTEAFF.

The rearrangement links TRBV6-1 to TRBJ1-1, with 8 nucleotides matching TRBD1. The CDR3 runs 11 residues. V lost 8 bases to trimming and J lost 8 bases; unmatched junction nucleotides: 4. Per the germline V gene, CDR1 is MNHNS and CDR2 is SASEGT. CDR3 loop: CASLDRDEAFF. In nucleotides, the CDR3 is TGTGCCAGCCTGGACAGGGACGAAGCTTTCTTT.

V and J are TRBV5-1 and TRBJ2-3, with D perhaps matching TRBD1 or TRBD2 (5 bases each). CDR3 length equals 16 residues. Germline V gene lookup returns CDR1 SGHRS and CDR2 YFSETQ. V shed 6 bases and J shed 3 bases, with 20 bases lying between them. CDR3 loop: CASNPRGPTLTDTQYF. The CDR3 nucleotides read TGCGCCAGCAACCCGAGGGGACCGACATTGACAGATACGCAGTATTTT.

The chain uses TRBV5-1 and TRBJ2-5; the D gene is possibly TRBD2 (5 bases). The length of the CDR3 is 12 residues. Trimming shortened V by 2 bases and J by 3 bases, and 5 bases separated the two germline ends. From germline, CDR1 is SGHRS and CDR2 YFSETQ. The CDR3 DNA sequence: TGCGCCAGCAGCTTCGGGGAAGAGACCCAGTACTTC. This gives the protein CASSFGEETQYF.

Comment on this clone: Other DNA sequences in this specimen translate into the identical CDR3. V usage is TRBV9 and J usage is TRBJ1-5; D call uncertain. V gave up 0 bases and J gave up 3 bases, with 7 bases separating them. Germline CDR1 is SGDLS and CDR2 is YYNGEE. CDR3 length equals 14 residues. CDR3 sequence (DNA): TGTGCCAGCAGCGTAGGTACAGTCAATCAGCCCCAGCATTTT. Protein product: CASSVGTVNQPQHF. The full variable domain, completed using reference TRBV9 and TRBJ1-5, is DSGVTQTPKHLITATGQRVTLRCSPRSGDLSVYWYQQSLDQGLQFLIQYYNGEERAKGNILERFSAQQFPDLHSELNLSSLELGDSALYFCASSVGTVNQPQHFGDGTRLSIL.

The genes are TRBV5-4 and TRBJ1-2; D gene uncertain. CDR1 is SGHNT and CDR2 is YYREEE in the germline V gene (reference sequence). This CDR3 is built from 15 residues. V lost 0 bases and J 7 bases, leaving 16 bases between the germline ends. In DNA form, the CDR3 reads TGTGCCAGCAGCTTGGCGGGCTTTTCAATGGGTGGCTACACCTTC. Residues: CASSLAGFSMGGYTF. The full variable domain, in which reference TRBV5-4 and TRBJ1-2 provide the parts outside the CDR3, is ETGVTQSPTHLIKTRGQQVTLRCSSQSGHNTVSWYQQALGQGPQFIFQYYREEENGRGNFPPRFSGLQFPNYSSELNVNALELDDSALYLCASSLAGFSMGGYTFGSGTRLTVV.

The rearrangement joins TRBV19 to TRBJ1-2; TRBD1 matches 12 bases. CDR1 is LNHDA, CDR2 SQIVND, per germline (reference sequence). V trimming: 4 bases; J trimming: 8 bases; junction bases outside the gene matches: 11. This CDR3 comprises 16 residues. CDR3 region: CASSKRPGQGARGYTF. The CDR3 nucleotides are TGTGCCAGTAGTAAAAGACCGGGACAGGGGGCTCGCGGCTACACCTTC. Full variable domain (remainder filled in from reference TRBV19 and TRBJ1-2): DGGITQSPKYLFRKEGQNVTLSCEQNLNHDAMYWYRQDPGQGLRLIYYSQIVNDFQKGDIAEGYSVSREKKESFPLTVTSAQKNPTAFYLCASSKRPGQGARGYTFGSGTRLTVV.

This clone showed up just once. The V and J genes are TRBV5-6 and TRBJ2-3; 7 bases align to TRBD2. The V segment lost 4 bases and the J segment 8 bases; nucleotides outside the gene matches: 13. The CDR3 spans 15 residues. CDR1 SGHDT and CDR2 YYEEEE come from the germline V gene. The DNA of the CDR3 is TGTGCCAGCAGCCGTCTGGCGGGGGTGGGTGGTACGCAGTATTTT. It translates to CASSRLAGVGGTQYF.

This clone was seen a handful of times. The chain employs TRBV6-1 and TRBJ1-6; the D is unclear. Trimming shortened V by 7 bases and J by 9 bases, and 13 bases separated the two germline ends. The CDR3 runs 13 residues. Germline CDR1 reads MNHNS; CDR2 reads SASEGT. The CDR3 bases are TGTGCCAGCACCGGAGGGATGGGTTCACCCCTCCACTTT. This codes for CASTGGMGSPLHF.

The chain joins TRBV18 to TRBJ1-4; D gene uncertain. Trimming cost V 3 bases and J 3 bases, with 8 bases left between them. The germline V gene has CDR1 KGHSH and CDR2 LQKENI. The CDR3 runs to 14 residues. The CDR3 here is CASSPGLPNEKLFF. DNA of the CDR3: TGTGCCAGCTCACCTGGACTGCCTAATGAAAAACTGTTTTTT. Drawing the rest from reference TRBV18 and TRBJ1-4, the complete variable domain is NAGVMQNPRHLVRRRGQEARLRCSPMKGHSHVYWYRQLPEEGLKFMVYLQKENIIDESGMPKERFSAEFPKEGPSILRIQQVVRGDSAAYFCASSPGLPNEKLFFGSGTQLSVL.

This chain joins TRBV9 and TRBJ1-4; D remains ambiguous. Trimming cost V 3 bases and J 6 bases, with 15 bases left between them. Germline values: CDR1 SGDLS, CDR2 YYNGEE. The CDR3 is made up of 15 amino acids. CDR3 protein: CASSAGWGSDEKLFF. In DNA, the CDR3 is TGTGCCAGCAGCGCGGGTTGGGGTTCGGATGAAAAACTGTTTTTT.

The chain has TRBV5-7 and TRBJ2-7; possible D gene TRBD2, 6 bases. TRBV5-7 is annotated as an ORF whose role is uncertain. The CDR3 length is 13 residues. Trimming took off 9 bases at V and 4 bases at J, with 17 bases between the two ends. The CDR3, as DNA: TGTGCCACCGGAGGGTTCATCGGTTACGAGCAGTACTTC. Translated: CATGGFIGYEQYF.

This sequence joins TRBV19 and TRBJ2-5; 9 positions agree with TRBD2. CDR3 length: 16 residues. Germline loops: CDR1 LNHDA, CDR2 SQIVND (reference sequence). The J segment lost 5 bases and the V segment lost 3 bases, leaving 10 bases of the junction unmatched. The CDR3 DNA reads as TGTGCCAGTAGTATTCAATGGCGGGGGGGCCTCGAGACCCAGTACTTC. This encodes CASSIQWRGGLETQYF.

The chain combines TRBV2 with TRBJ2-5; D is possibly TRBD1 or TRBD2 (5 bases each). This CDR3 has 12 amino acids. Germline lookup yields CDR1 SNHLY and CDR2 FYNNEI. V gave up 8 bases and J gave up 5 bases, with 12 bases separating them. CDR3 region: CASFGATETQYF. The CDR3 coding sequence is TGTGCCAGCTTCGGGGCTACTGAGACCCAGTACTTC.

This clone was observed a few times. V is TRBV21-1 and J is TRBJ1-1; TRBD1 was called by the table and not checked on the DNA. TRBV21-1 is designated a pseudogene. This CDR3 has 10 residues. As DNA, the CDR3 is TGTGCCAGCGGGGCCCCTGAAGCTTTCTTT. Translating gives CASGAPEAFF.

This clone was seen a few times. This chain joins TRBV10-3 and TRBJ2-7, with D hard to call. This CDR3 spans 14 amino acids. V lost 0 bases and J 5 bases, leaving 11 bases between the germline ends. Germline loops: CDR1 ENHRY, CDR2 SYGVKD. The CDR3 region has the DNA TGTGCCATCAGTGAGTCATTTGGGTTCCACGAGCAGTACTTC. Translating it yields CAISESFGFHEQYF.

The CDR3 loop is CASSVAGQGINTGELFF. The CDR3 DNA follows: TGTGCCAGCAGCGTAGCTGGACAGGGGATCAACACCGGGGAGCTGTTTTTT. The V gene is TRBV9, the J gene TRBJ2-2, with TRBD1 matching 9 bases. J was trimmed by 2 bases and V by 0 bases; bases with no gene match: 5. Germline V gene data show CDR1 as SGDLS and CDR2 as YYNGEE. This CDR3 comprises 17 residues.

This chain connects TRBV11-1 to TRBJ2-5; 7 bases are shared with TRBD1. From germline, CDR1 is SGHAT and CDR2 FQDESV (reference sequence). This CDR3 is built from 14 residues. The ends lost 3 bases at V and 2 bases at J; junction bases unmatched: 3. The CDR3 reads CASSFGTAQETQYF. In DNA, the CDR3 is TGTGCCAGCAGCTTTGGGACAGCACAAGAGACCCAGTACTTC.

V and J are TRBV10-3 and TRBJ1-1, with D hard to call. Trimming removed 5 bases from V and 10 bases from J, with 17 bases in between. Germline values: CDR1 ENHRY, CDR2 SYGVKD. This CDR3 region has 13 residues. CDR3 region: CAISPTLRWGAFF. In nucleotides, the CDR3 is TGTGCCATCAGTCCTACTCTTAGGTGGGGAGCTTTCTTT.

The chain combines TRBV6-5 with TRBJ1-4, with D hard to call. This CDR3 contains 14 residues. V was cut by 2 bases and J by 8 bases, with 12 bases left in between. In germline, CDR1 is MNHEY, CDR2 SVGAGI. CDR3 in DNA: TGTGCCAGCAGTTACCTTGCGGGCGCGGAAAAACTGTTTTTT. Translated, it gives CASSYLAGAEKLFF.